This T cell receptor beta chain was identified during a study of blood T cells in healthy people across ages. The J segment lost 1 base and the V segment lost 6 bases, leaving 14 bases of the junction unmatched. The CDR3 spans 18 residues. As to this clonotype: Its antigen is unknown.

Through a sample-barcoded 5' primer and a J-beta primer mix, a second PCR was run for roughly 7 to 12 cycles. TCRdb called the 5' RACE reads again in MiXCR, with one record for every CDR3 protein. The sample includes 1.5 million to 2 million distinct CDR3 sequences, about 28% of them seen just once. Study-wide results and caveats: The study found more naive CD4+ cells and higher diversity in long-lived than aged donors.

Each sample gave at least 7 million isolated PBMCs. The chain employs TRBV12-3 or TRBV12-4 and TRBJ2-4; 8 nucleotides line up with TRBD1. The source is a young woman in good health. Input material: blood. The CDR3 nucleotides are TGTGCCAGCAGCCGCGACAGGGGTGGACACTTGGCCAAAAACATTCAGTACTTC. Residues: CASSRDRGGHLAKNIQYF.